Following are 27 T cell receptor beta chains from one sample sequenced in a study of ipilimumab plus nivolumab after autologous stem cell transplantation. Only in-frame clones appear in the TCRdb table, and some are missing; sequencing was by immunoSEQ multiplex PCR. The sample holds 16,000 or so clones; roughly 71% are singletons and the top ten take 20% to 25%. The sample in question was PBMCs, obtained in a trial of ipilimumab plus nivolumab as post-transplant consolidation. Receptor source: a male donor with diffuse large B-cell lymphoma.

The rearrangement joins TRBV1 to TRBJ2-5; the table's D call of TRBD2 was not tested on the DNA. TRBV1 is given as a pseudogene. The CDR3 consists of 17 residues. The CDR3, as DNA: TGCACCAGCAGCCACATGGGACTAGCGGGAGTTCGAGAGACCCAGTACTTC. It yields the protein CTSSHMGLAGVRETQYF.

The genes are TRBV10-1 and TRBJ2-3, with unresolved D. The V gene lost 3 bases and the J gene lost 8 bases, with 15 bases spanning the gap. Looked up from germline, CDR1 is WNHNN and CDR2 is SYGVQD (reference sequence). CDR3 length: 14 amino acids. CDR3 loop: CASSDGSAVGTQYF. CDR3 DNA: TGCGCCAGCAGTGACGGCTCAGCCGTCGGTACGCAGTATTTT.

The gene calls are TRBV9 and TRBJ2-5; the D is unclear. The CDR3 spans 14 residues. Looked up from germline, CDR1 is SGDLS and CDR2 is YYNGEE. Between the trimmed V and J ends, which lost 0 bases and 2 bases, there was a span of 8 bases. The CDR3 loop is CASSVDDTQETQYF. As DNA, the CDR3 is TGTGCCAGCAGCGTAGATGACACACAAGAGACCCAGTACTTC.

This clone was seen a single time. The chain links TRBV5-4 to TRBJ2-3; TRBD2 agrees at 11 bases. V was pared by 2 bases and J by 5 bases, with 4 bases of the junction left unmatched. The CDR3 contains 15 residues. Germline V gene lookup returns CDR1 SGHNT and CDR2 YYREEE (reference sequence). The CDR3 nucleotides read TGTGCCAGCAGCTTCACTAGCGGGGGAATAGATACGCAGTATTTT. It yields the protein CASSFTSGGIDTQYF.

The chain has TRBV7-2 and TRBJ2-2; D remains unclear. The CDR3 runs to 13 residues. CDR1 and CDR2 (germline): SGHTA, FQGNSA. V was pared by 2 bases and J by 7 bases, with 8 bases between. CDR3 in amino acids: CASSLRVIGELFF. CDR3 in DNA: TGTGCCAGCAGCTTACGCGTGATCGGGGAGCTGTTTTTT.

The chain carries TRBV14 and TRBJ2-3; 8 bases map to TRBD2. From germline, CDR1 is SGHDN and CDR2 FVKESK. Trimming removed 3 bases from V and 1 base from J; junction bases left unmatched: 9. This CDR3 has 17 residues. The CDR3 region is CASSHSWREAGTDTQYF. The DNA of the CDR3 is TGTGCCAGCAGCCACTCTTGGCGGGAGGCTGGCACAGATACGCAGTATTTT.

This rearrangement joins TRBV6-5 to TRBJ1-1, with a possible D match to TRBD1 (6 bases). V gave up 6 bases and J gave up 10 bases, with 15 bases separating them. Germline loops: CDR1 MNHEY, CDR2 SVGAGI. The CDR3 runs 12 residues. The CDR3 spells CASSASGGAAFF. The CDR3 DNA reads as TGTGCCAGCAGCGCTTCGGGGGGGGCAGCTTTCTTT.

The chain recombines TRBV5-1 with TRBJ2-2; the D gene could be TRBD1 or TRBD2 (5 bases each). Trimming left V 4 bases short and J 0 bases short, with 10 bases between. Germline values: CDR1 SGHRS, CDR2 YFSETQ. CDR3 length: 15 amino acids. Written as DNA, the CDR3 is TGCGCCAGCAGCCGGGGCGAACCGAACACCGGGGAGCTGTTTTTT. It is translated as CASSRGEPNTGELFF. The full variable domain, its missing parts supplied by reference TRBV5-1 and TRBJ2-2, is KAGVTQTPRYLIKTRGQQVTLSCSPISGHRSVSWYQQTPGQGLQFLFEYFSETQRNKGNFPGRFSGRQFSNSRSEMNVSTLELGDSALYLCASSRGEPNTGELFFGEGSRLTVL.

The chain joins TRBV2 to TRBJ2-1; maybe TRBD2 (5 bases). The CDR3 has 11 amino acids. Germline V CDR1 and CDR2: SNHLY, FYNNEI. With 4 bases removed from V and 7 bases from J, the gap between germline ends came to 5 bases. This CDR3 is CASSVANEQFF. The CDR3 coding sequence is TGTGCCAGCAGTGTAGCGAATGAGCAGTTCTTC. Full variable domain (remainder filled in from reference TRBV2 and TRBJ2-1): EPEVTQTPSHQVTQMGQEVILRCVPISNHLYFYWYRQILGQKVEFLVSFYNNEISEKSEIFDDQFSVERPDGSNFTLKIRSTKLEDSAMYFCASSVANEQFFGPGTRLTVL.

This clone has only a few counts. The chain links TRBV6-5 to TRBJ2-1, with TRBD2 matching over 11 bases. Germline V gene sequence: CDR1 MNHEY, CDR2 SVGAGI. This CDR3 comprises 14 residues. The J segment lost 4 bases and the V segment lost 6 bases, leaving 2 bases of the junction unmatched. DNA of the CDR3: TGTGCCAGCAGCATAGCGGGAGGGTACAATGAGCAGTTCTTC. Translated: CASSIAGGYNEQFF.

The chain combines TRBV5-1 with TRBJ2-7; 12 bases align to TRBD2. The CDR3 contains 15 residues. Germline CDR1 is SGHRS and CDR2 is YFSETQ. V dropped 7 bases and J dropped 1; count of bases not matched to a gene: 6. CDR3 sequence: CASSLAGGPSYEQYF. The DNA of the CDR3 is TGCGCCAGCTCCCTAGCGGGGGGGCCGTCCTACGAGCAGTACTTC. Full variable domain (rest looked up from reference TRBV5-1 and TRBJ2-7): KAGVTQTPRYLIKTRGQQVTLSCSPISGHRSVSWYQQTPGQGLQFLFEYFSETQRNKGNFPGRFSGRQFSNSRSEMNVSTLELGDSALYLCASSLAGGPSYEQYFGPGTRLTVT.

The V call is TRBV5-4, the J call TRBJ2-7; 10 nucleotides align to TRBD2. V lost 0 bases to trimming and J lost 0 bases; unmatched junction nucleotides: 3. CDR3 length: 16 amino acids. Germline CDR1 and CDR2: SGHNT and YYREEE (reference sequence). The CDR3 reads CASSLGGTSASYEQYF. CDR3 in DNA: TGTGCCAGCAGCTTGGGGGGGACTAGCGCCTCCTACGAGCAGTACTTC.

The chain uses TRBV4-1 and TRBJ1-5; TRBD1 is a possible D gene (6 bases). The CDR3 length is 16 residues. V gave up 0 bases and J gave up 7 bases, with 16 bases separating them. Germline V gene data show CDR1 as MGHRA and CDR2 as YSYEKL. In nucleotides, the CDR3 is TGCGCCAGCAGCCAAGAAAGGGGGGGCTCTAAACAGCCCCAGCATTTT. It translates to CASSQERGGSKQPQHF.

This clone was seen only once. The chain recombines TRBV11-2 with TRBJ1-6; no reliable D call. This CDR3 contains 15 residues. The V end lost 5 bases, the J end lost 7 bases, and 15 bases lay between the germline ends. Germline CDR1 and CDR2: SGHAT and FQNNGV. CDR3 sequence (DNA): TGTGCCAGCAGCGCTGTCAGGAGGGCCAATTCACCCCTCCACTTT. Encoded protein: CASSAVRRANSPLHF.

DNA of the CDR3: TGTGCCAGCAGAGATACCGGGGAGCTGTTTTTT. Translating gives CASRDTGELFF. The rearrangement joins TRBV11-3 to TRBJ2-2; D is ambiguous. There are 11 residues in the CDR3. Trimming took off 6 bases at V and 5 bases at J, with 4 bases between the two ends. Per the germline V gene, CDR1 is SGHNT and CDR2 is YENEEA.

The chain combines TRBV4-1 with TRBJ2-7; no definite D call. Trimming cost V 1 base and J 0 bases, with 7 bases left between them. The V gene's germline CDR1 is MGHRA and CDR2 YSYEKL. The CDR3 runs to 14 residues. The CDR3 DNA reads as TGCGCCAGCAGCCAAGCAGCAAGCTCCTACGAGCAGTACTTC. Its protein is CASSQAASSYEQYF.

The genes are TRBV5-1 and TRBJ2-3; D perhaps matches TRBD1 (5 bases). The CDR3 has 14 residues. V was cut by 0 bases and J by 4 bases, with 9 bases left in between. Germline V gives CDR1 SGHRS, CDR2 YFSETQ. CDR3 sequence (DNA): TGCGCCAGCAGCTTGGCTCAGGGATCAGATACGCAGTATTTT. Translating gives CASSLAQGSDTQYF.

The genes are TRBV21-1 and TRBJ2-7; TRBD1 was called by the table and not checked on the DNA. TRBV21-1 is a pseudogene locus. CDR3 length: 13 amino acids. CDR3 in DNA: TGTGCCAGTAAACAGGGGGCGTACTACGAGCAGTACTTC. Translation: CASKQGAYYEQYF.

This clone has more than one count but fewer than ten. The J gene is TRBJ1-5, the V gene TRBV5-1, with no clear D. Trimming left V 5 bases short and J 4 bases short, with 10 bases between. Germline CDR1 SGHRS, CDR2 YFSETQ. This CDR3 comprises 13 residues. The CDR3 nucleotides are TGCGCCAGCAGTCCGGACGGGAATCAGCCCCAGCATTTT. Encoded protein: CASSPDGNQPQHF.

This rearrangement joins TRBV7-8 to TRBJ1-3; D unresolved. Trimming removed 5 bases at V and 0 bases at J, with 14 bases between. There are 16 residues in the CDR3. Germline V gene lookup returns CDR1 SGHVS and CDR2 FQNEAQ. The CDR3 nucleotides are TGTGCCAGCAGCAGTAGATGGACTCCCTCTGGAAACACCATATATTTT. It specifies CASSSRWTPSGNTIYF.

CDR3 DNA: TGTGCCAGCAGAGGAGAGTCCAGGAATCAGCCCCAGCATTTT. It specifies CASRGESRNQPQHF. The chain recombines TRBV6-1 with TRBJ1-5; D is undetermined. V lost 6 bases, J lost 4 bases, and 13 bases lay in between. CDR1 and CDR2 from the germline V gene are MNHNS and SASEGT. The CDR3 is made up of 14 amino acids.

The J gene is TRBJ1-6, the V gene TRBV4-2, with 8 bases aligning to TRBD1. This CDR3 region has 17 residues. J was trimmed by 6 bases and V by 0 bases; bases with no gene match: 7. The germline gives CDR1 LGHNA, CDR2 YNFKEQ. CDR3 in DNA: TGTGCCAGCAGCCAAGAACCGTGGACAGGGCGTAATTCACCCCTCCACTTT. Translation gives CASSQEPWTGRNSPLHF.

This clone was recorded a few times. This chain uses TRBV29-1 with TRBJ1-1, with TRBD1 identical over 8 bases. CDR3 length: 14 residues. Germline CDR1 SQVTM, CDR2 ANQGSEA. After removal of 4 bases from V and 4 bases from J, the junction contained 8 bases not matched to a gene. The chain's CDR3 is CSVAPQGAGTEAFF. The CDR3 nucleotides are TGCAGCGTTGCGCCCCAGGGGGCGGGCACTGAAGCTTTCTTT.

Only one count was recorded for this clone. V gene TRBV2 combines with J gene TRBJ1-2, with D unresolved. Germline values: CDR1 SNHLY, CDR2 FYNNEI. Trimming removed 7 bases from V and 2 bases from J, with 11 bases in between. There are 13 residues in the CDR3. The CDR3 DNA follows: TGTGCCAGCACCCCGATGGAGAACTATGGCTACACCTTC. It specifies CASTPMENYGYTF.

J is TRBJ1-1 and V is TRBV5-1; D possibly corresponds to TRBD1 (6 bases). The V gene lost 1 base and the J gene lost 2 bases, with 12 bases spanning the gap. The CDR3 has 15 amino acids. CDR1 is SGHRS, CDR2 YFSETQ, per germline. The CDR3 region is CASSLFGGPNTEAFF. The CDR3, as DNA: TGCGCCAGCAGCTTGTTCGGGGGGCCTAACACTGAAGCTTTCTTT.

The V call is TRBV2, the J call TRBJ1-4; 7 bases map to TRBD1. The ends lost 1 base at V and 8 bases at J; junction bases unmatched: 7. The CDR3 sequence is 15 residues long. Germline V gives CDR1 SNHLY, CDR2 FYNNEI. CDR3: CASSEDWQGGEKLFF. Here the CDR3 DNA reads TGTGCCAGCAGTGAAGATTGGCAGGGGGGCGAAAAACTGTTTTTT.

This clone showed up just once. The rearrangement joins TRBV7-9 to TRBJ2-3; D gene uncertain. Germline values: CDR1 SEHNR, CDR2 FQNEAQ (reference sequence). This CDR3 comprises 14 residues. Trimming cost V 3 bases and J 2 bases, with 9 bases left between them. The CDR3 spells CASSFDKTTDTQYF. Written as DNA, the CDR3 is TGTGCCAGCAGCTTCGACAAGACCACAGATACGCAGTATTTT. Full variable domain (rest looked up from reference TRBV7-9 and TRBJ2-3): DTGVSQNPRHKITKRGQNVTFRCDPISEHNRLYWYRQTLGQGPEFLTYFQNEAQLEKSRLLSDRFSAERPKGSFSTLEIQRTEQGDSAMYLCASSFDKTTDTQYFGPGTRLTVL.